This T cell receptor beta chain appears in the sequencing data of a study of T cells in tuberculosis. The count of this clone is one. Produced via immunoSEQ multiplex PCR; TCRdb's table is partial and in-frame only. The sample lists approximately 40,000 clones; roughly 95% were seen once. The time point is: new active TB diagnosis, blood taken before or within 7 days of starting treatment. The sequence derives from an adult with tuberculosis. The sequences come from PBMCs, collected at tuberculosis diagnosis.

CDR3 nucleotide sequence: TGTGCCAGCAGAACACCTTCGGGGTATTCAGAGACCCAGTACTTC. Protein sequence: CASRTPSGYSETQYF. The chain has TRBV28 and TRBJ2-5, with D perhaps TRBD2 (5 bases). Germline lookup yields CDR1 MDHEN and CDR2 SYDVKM. V lost 6 bases, J lost 4 bases, and 18 bases lay in between. CDR3 size: 15 residues.